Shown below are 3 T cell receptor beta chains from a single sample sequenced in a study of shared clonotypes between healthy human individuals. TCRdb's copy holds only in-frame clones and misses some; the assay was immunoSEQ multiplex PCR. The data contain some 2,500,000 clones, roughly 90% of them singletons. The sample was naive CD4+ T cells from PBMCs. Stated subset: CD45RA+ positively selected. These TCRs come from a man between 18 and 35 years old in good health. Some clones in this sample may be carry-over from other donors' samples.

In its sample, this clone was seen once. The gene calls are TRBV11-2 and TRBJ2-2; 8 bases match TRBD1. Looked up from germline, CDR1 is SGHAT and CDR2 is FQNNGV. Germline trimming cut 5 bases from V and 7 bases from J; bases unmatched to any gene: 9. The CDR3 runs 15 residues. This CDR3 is CASSNGQGWDGELFF. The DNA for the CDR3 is TGTGCCAGCAGCAATGGACAGGGTTGGGACGGGGAGCTGTTTTTT.

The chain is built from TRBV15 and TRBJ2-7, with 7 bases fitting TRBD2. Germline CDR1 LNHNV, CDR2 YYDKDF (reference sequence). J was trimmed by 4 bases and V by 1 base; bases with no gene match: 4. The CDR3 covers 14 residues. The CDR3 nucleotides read TGTGCCACCAGCAGAGGGATGGGAGGGTACGAGCAGTACTTC. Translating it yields CATSRGMGGYEQYF.

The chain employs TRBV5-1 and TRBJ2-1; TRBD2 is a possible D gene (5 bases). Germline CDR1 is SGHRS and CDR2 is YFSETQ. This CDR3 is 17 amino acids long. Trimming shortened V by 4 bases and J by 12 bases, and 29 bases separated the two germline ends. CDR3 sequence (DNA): TGCGCCAGCAGCCCGGAGGCGTTCGGGCATCAGAGTTTTGGGCAGTTCTTC. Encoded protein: CASSPEAFGHQSFGQFF.